The T cell receptor beta chain described here comes from a study of blood T cell repertoires in COVID-19. Across the study: Sample material is recorded as cDNA or gDNA derived from T cells, B-cell-depleted T cells, or PBMCs.

Two consecutive negative NP/OP PCR tests, clearance, or resolved symptoms defined Cohort 3 recovery. CDR1 and CDR2 from the germline V gene are SGHRS and YFSETQ. This CDR3 is built from 15 residues. J lost 7 bases, V lost 3 bases, and 8 bases had no gene match. TCRdb's copy holds only in-frame clones and misses some; the assay was immunoSEQ multiplex PCR. This sample has about 230,000 clones, with roughly nine tenths found just once. V gene TRBV5-1 combines with J gene TRBJ1-5, with 9 bases matching TRBD1. The clonotype comes from a man aged 25-40 years who had recovered from COVID-19. The material sequenced was PBMCs or T cells enriched from blood (not recorded which). The CDR3 DNA reads as TGCGCCAGCAGCTCTGGGACAGGGAGCGTGCAGCCCCAGCATTTT. This encodes CASSSGTGSVQPQHF.